This T cell receptor beta chain was documented in a study of blood T cell repertoires in COVID-19. For the study at large: Spain, Italy and the United States supplied samples that represented acute and convalescent COVID-19. Sample material is recorded as cDNA or gDNA derived from T cells, B-cell-depleted T cells, or PBMCs.

The CDR3 is 14 amino acids. J was trimmed by 4 bases and V by 1 base; bases with no gene match: 3. Germline V CDR1 and CDR2: LNHNV, YYDKDF (reference sequence). Per the study methods: Counts of nucleated cells, estimated from reference gene primer amplification, were obtained. Sequenced by immunoSEQ multiplex PCR; TCRdb stores in-frame clones only, minus some. D and trimming were read from the DNA, whereas the V and J calls and clone size are those reported in that table. This table holds about 330,000 clones, approximately 85% found once. The TCR originated in a human donor in a cohort sampled during active COVID-19. The chain couples TRBV15 to TRBJ1-1; 7 bases line up with TRBD1. Sequenced material: peripheral blood. CDR3 in amino acids: CATSRVAGGTEAFF. The CDR3 DNA reads as TGTGCCACCAGCAGAGTGGCAGGGGGCACTGAAGCTTTCTTT.